A few counts support the clone carrying this T cell receptor beta chain. Its specificity is not known. The data were obtained in a study of response to subunit inactivated influenza vaccine. Study results and limitations: With each seasonal influenza vaccination, the authors suggested, few new T cells are recruited.

TCRdb passed the RT-PCR reads through MiXCR, listing each CDR3 protein once. The sample has more than 400,000 distinct CDR3 sequences; approximately 10% are singletons. Germline CDR1 is DFQATT and CDR2 is SNEGSKA (reference sequence). V dropped 3 bases and J dropped 4; count of bases not matched to a gene: 12. The CDR3 length is 16 residues. The clonotype originates from a man aged 45 to 65 who received an inactivated influenza vaccine. Sequences were derived from PBMCs from blood, sampled 40 to 50 days after vaccination. The chain recombines TRBV20-1 with TRBJ2-3; TRBD2 aligns across 8 bases. For the CDR3, the DNA is TGCAGTGCTAGCCCCGTTAGCGGGAACGGAGCAGATACGCAGTATTTT. This encodes CSASPVSGNGADTQYF.